A single sample gave rise to the 14 T cell receptor beta chains below, sequenced in a study of TIL therapy for anti-PD-1-resistant metastatic lung cancer. The time point: pre-treatment sample, taken before nivolumab and TIL therapy. The immunoSEQ assay was v3. Repertoires were generated with immunoSEQ multiplex PCR, while TCRdb's copy carries only in-frame clones and drops some. The data contain tens of thousands of clones, around 63% of them seen just once; the ten biggest clones take up 6% to 7%. Sample: blood, taken at baseline. The origin of the receptors is a person aged 25 to 79 with non-small cell lung cancer.

This clone rates as medium-sized. This chain links TRBV5-4 with TRBJ1-1, with TRBD1 as a possible D gene (5 bases). CDR1 is SGHNT and CDR2 is YYREEE in the germline V gene (reference sequence). The CDR3 is made up of 14 amino acids. The germline V and J ends were trimmed by 2 bases and 6 bases, with 14 bases remaining between them. CDR3 region: CASSFPGPLPEAFF. The CDR3, as DNA: TGTGCCAGCAGCTTTCCGGGGCCCCTCCCTGAAGCTTTCTTT.

This clone has only a few counts. The rearrangement links TRBV5-1 to TRBJ2-2, with 7 nucleotides matching TRBD1. Trimming removed 1 base from V and 1 base from J; junction bases left unmatched: 7. CDR3 size: 17 residues. CDR1 and CDR2 (germline): SGHRS, YFSETQ. This CDR3 is CASSLMTGTENTGELFF. CDR3 sequence (DNA): TGCGCCAGCAGCTTGATGACCGGGACAGAGAACACCGGGGAGCTGTTTTTT.

This clone was seen a handful of times. The genes are TRBV28 and TRBJ1-2; D gene uncertain. CDR3 size: 13 residues. Germline assignment: CDR1 MDHEN and CDR2 SYDVKM. V lost 6 bases, J lost 5 bases, and 13 bases lay in between. CDR3 residues: CASSPPGAYGYTF. The CDR3, as DNA: TGTGCCAGCAGCCCGCCGGGAGCATATGGCTACACCTTC.

V usage is TRBV2 and J usage is TRBJ2-1, with D unresolved. Between the trimmed V and J ends, which lost 4 bases and 14 bases, there was a span of 9 bases. In germline, CDR1 is SNHLY, CDR2 FYNNEI. The CDR3 totals 10 residues. CDR3 sequence reads: CASSAGIEFF. CDR3 sequence (DNA): TGTGCCAGCAGTGCTGGGATTGAGTTCTTC.

The sample holds a few counts of this clone. The V and J genes are TRBV5-1 and TRBJ1-4; weak D call: TRBD1 (5 bases). This CDR3 has 17 residues. Germline CDR1 is SGHRS and CDR2 is YFSETQ. Trimming pared 8 bases from V and 0 bases from J, leaving 20 bases between. CDR3 bases: TGCGCCAGTGCTAAAGGGGAAACGACTGCAACTAATGAAAAACTGTTTTTT. Its protein is CASAKGETTATNEKLFF.

The rearrangement uses TRBV29-1 and TRBJ2-5; 7 bases align to TRBD1. TRBJ2-7 matches the DNA end more closely, so the J call is doubtful. The germline CDR1 and CDR2 sequences are SQVTM and ANQGSEA. The CDR3 spans 13 residues. CDR3 residues: CSVKTGISYEQYF. The CDR3 bases are TGCAGCGTCAAGACAGGGATCTCCTACGAGCAGTACTTC.

The chain recombines TRBV5-1 with TRBJ2-5; TRBD1 agrees at 8 bases. CDR1 is SGHRS and CDR2 is YFSETQ in the germline V gene. The trim removed 2 bases at V and 3 bases at J, leaving 6 bases unmatched. This CDR3 is 15 amino acids long. DNA for the CDR3: TGCGCCAGCAGCTTATGGCAGGGGGCAGAAGAGACCCAGTACTTC. Protein: CASSLWQGAEETQYF. The whole variable domain, filled in from reference TRBV5-1 and TRBJ2-5, reads KAGVTQTPRYLIKTRGQQVTLSCSPISGHRSVSWYQQTPGQGLQFLFEYFSETQRNKGNFPGRFSGRQFSNSRSEMNVSTLELGDSALYLCASSLWQGAEETQYFGPGTRLLVL.

The chain links TRBV28 to TRBJ1-4; D is undetermined. This CDR3 has 15 amino acids. The germline V and J ends were trimmed by 5 bases and 1 base, with 11 bases remaining between them. Germline V gene lookup returns CDR1 MDHEN and CDR2 SYDVKM. For the CDR3, the DNA is TGTGCCAGCAGTAACCCCGAGGGAACTAATGAAAAACTGTTTTTT. This encodes CASSNPEGTNEKLFF.

The chain is built from TRBV5-5 and TRBJ2-1; D gene ambiguous. The CDR3 has 12 amino acids. CDR1 SGHKS and CDR2 YYEKEE come from the germline V gene (reference sequence). V was cut by 1 base and J by 6 bases, with 5 bases left in between. CDR3 protein: CASSLMFNEQFF. The CDR3, as DNA: TGTGCCAGCAGCTTGATGTTCAATGAGCAGTTCTTC. Complete variable domain (other parts from reference TRBV5-5 and TRBJ2-1): DAGVTQSPTHLIKTRGQQVTLRCSPISGHKSVSWYQQVLGQGPQFIFQYYEKEERGRGNFPDRFSARQFPNYSSELNVNALLLGDSALYLCASSLMFNEQFFGPGTRLTVL.

The chain couples TRBV5-1 to TRBJ2-1, with 8 bases aligning to TRBD2. The CDR3 extends over 16 amino acids. V trimming: 5 bases; J trimming: 0 bases; junction bases outside the gene matches: 7. Per germline, CDR1 SGHRS and CDR2 YFSETQ. DNA for the CDR3: TGCGCCAGCAGATTTGGCGGGGGGAGCTCCTACAATGAGCAGTTCTTC. It translates to CASRFGGGSSYNEQFF.

The gene calls are TRBV9 and TRBJ2-7, with TRBD2 matching 8 bases. Trimming removed 1 base from V and 0 bases from J; junction bases left unmatched: 0. The CDR3 consists of 14 residues. CDR1 is SGDLS, CDR2 YYNGEE, per germline. The CDR3 here is CASSVTSGSYEQYF. In nucleotides, the CDR3 is TGTGCCAGCAGCGTAACTAGCGGCTCCTACGAGCAGTACTTC. Drawing the rest from reference TRBV9 and TRBJ2-7, the complete variable domain is DSGVTQTPKHLITATGQRVTLRCSPRSGDLSVYWYQQSLDQGLQFLIQYYNGEERAKGNILERFSAQQFPDLHSELNLSSLELGDSALYFCASSVTSGSYEQYFGPGTRLTVT.

This clone was detected only a few times. The V call is TRBV7-8, the J call TRBJ2-3; D is unresolved. There are 14 residues in the CDR3. CDR1 and CDR2 (germline): SGHVS, FQNEAQ. Trimming took off 5 bases at V and 4 bases at J, with 13 bases between the two ends. CDR3 amino acids: CASSPVLVADTQYF. In nucleotides, the CDR3 is TGTGCCAGCAGCCCTGTCTTAGTCGCAGATACGCAGTATTTT. Full variable domain (remainder filled in from reference TRBV7-8 and TRBJ2-3): GAGVSQSPRYKVAKRGQDVALRCDPISGHVSLFWYQQALGQGPEFLTYFQNEAQLDKSGLPSDRFFAERPEGSVSTLKIQRTQQEDSAVYLCASSPVLVADTQYFGPGTRLTVL.

In its sample, this clone was seen a few times. V gene TRBV2 combines with J gene TRBJ2-5, with TRBD2 matching over 8 bases. The CDR3 runs 14 residues. V lost 7 bases and J lost 5; bases outside the gene matches: 9. CDR1 SNHLY and CDR2 FYNNEI come from the germline V gene. CDR3 loop: CASTLGRGAETQYF. The DNA of the CDR3 is TGTGCCAGCACCCTCGGGCGGGGGGCTGAGACCCAGTACTTC.

This clone was picked up one time. The genes are TRBV15 and TRBJ1-2; tentative D call: TRBD1 (5 bases). Germline assignment: CDR1 LNHNV and CDR2 YYDKDF (reference sequence). Between the trimmed V and J ends, which lost 2 bases and 2 bases, there was a span of 12 bases. CDR3 length: 15 residues. The CDR3 sequence: CATSRFREVNYGYTF. The CDR3 nucleotides read TGTGCCACCAGCAGATTCAGGGAGGTGAACTATGGCTACACCTTC.